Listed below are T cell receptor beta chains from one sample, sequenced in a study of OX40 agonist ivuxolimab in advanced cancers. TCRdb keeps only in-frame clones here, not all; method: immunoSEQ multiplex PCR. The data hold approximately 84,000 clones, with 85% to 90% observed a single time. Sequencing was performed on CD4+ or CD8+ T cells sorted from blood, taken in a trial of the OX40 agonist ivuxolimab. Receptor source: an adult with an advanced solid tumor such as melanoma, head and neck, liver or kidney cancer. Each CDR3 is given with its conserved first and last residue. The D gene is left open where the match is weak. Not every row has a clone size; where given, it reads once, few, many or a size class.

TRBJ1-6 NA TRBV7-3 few TGTGCCAGCAGCCGCCAGGGTAGCAATTCACCCCTCCACTTT CASSRQGSNSPLHF
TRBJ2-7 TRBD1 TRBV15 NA TGTGCCACTTCTCAGGGTATCGGACAGGGGAAGAGCTCCTACGAGCAGTACTTC CATSQGIGQGKSSYEQYF
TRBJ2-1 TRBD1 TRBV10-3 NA TGTGCCATCAGTGTGGACAGGGGGCATAATGAGCAGTTCTTC CAISVDRGHNEQFF
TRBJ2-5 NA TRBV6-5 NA TGTGCCAGCAGTTACGGGGTAGCGCAGTCAAAAACCCAGTACTTC CASSYGVAQSKTQYF
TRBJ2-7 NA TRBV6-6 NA TGTGCCAGCAACCGGGACGCCGCCTACGAGCAGTACTTC CASNRDAAYEQYF
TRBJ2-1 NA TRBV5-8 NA TGTGCCAGCAGCTTAGGGACCAGGAATTCCAATGAGCAGTTCTTC CASSLGTRNSNEQFF
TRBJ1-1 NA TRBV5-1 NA TGCGCCAGCAGCTTGGAGGCCAGGGCAAGTGAAGCTTTCTTT CASSLEARASEAFF
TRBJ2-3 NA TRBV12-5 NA TGTGCTAGTGGCTCCGATGGGGGTACGCGTTATTTT CASGSDGGTRYF
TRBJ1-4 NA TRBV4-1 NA TGCGCCAGCAGCCCAGTGGGATGGGTCGGTGAAAAACTGTTTTTT CASSPVGWVGEKLFF
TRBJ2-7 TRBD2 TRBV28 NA TGTGCCAGCAGTTCCCACCCACCTACTAGCGGTTTCTCCAGCTCCTACGAGCAGTACTTC CASSSHPPTSGFSSSYEQYF
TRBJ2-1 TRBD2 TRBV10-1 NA TGCGCCAGCAGCGGGGGGGGGACTAGCGGCAATGAGCAGTTCTTC CASSGGGTSGNEQFF
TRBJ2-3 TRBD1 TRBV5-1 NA TGCGCCAGCAGCTTGGGCGGGACAGGGGTCACAGATACGCAGTATTTT CASSLGGTGVTDTQYF
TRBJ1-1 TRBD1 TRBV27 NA TGTGCCAGCAGGAGTCCCGACAGGGTGAACACTGAAGCTTTCTTT CASRSPDRVNTEAFF
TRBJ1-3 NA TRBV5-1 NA TGCGCCAGCAGCTTGAGGCCAGGGAGCTCTGGAAACACCATATATTTT CASSLRPGSSGNTIYF
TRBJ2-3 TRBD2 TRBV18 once TGTGCCAGCTCAGTAGTAGCGGGAGAGGCAGATACGCAGTATTTT CASSVVAGEADTQYF
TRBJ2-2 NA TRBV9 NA TGTGCCAGCAGCGTATCGGGGCTGAACACCGGGGAGCTGTTTTTT CASSVSGLNTGELFF
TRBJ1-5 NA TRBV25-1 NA TGTGCCAGCAGTGAAACCGGCAGGAGCAGCAATCAGCCCCAGCATTTT CASSETGRSSNQPQHF
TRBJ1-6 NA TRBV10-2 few TGCGCCAGCATGGGCCAAAATAATTCACCCCTCCACTTT CASMGQNNSPLHF
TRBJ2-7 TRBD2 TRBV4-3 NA TGCGCCAGCAGCCAAGGGCGTCCTAGCGGGAGATACGAGCAGTACTTC CASSQGRPSGRYEQYF
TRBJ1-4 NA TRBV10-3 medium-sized TGTGCCATCAGTGAAACAGCTGAAAAACTGTTTTTT CAISETAEKLFF
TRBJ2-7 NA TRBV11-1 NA TGTGCCAGCAGCCCCGGACTCAACATACCCTACGAGCAGTACTTC CASSPGLNIPYEQYF
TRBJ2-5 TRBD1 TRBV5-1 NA TGCGCCAGCAGCTTGGGGACAGGGTTATGGGAGACCCAGTACTTC CASSLGTGLWETQYF
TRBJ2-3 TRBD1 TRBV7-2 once TGTGCCAGCAGACCACAGGGGGTCTTGACAGATACGCAGTATTTT CASRPQGVLTDTQYF
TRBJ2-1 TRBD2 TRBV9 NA TGTGCCAGCAGCGTAACTAGCGGCTACAATGAGCAGTTCTTC CASSVTSGYNEQFF
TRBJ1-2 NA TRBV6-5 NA TGTGCCAGCAAGGGGGCTAACTATGGCTACACCTTC CASKGANYGYTF
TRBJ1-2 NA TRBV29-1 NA TGCAGCGTGGACGCGGGGGGAGGCTACACCTTC CSVDAGGGYTF
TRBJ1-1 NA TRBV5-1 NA TGCGCCAGCACCCAGGGTGGTATCGACACTGAAGCTTTCTTT CASTQGGIDTEAFF
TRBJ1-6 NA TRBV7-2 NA TGTGCCAGCAGCTTAGCGAATTCACCCCTCCACTTT CASSLANSPLHF
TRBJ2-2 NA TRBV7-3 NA TGTGCCAGCAGCTTAACCTCCGTCGGACTAAACACCGGGGAGCTGTTTTTT CASSLTSVGLNTGELFF
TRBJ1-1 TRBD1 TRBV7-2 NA TGTGCCAGCAGCAACCGACAGGGGGCTGGCACTGAAGCTTTCTTT CASSNRQGAGTEAFF
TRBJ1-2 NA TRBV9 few TGTGCCAGCAGTACGGACCCTAACTATGGCTACACCTTC CASSTDPNYGYTF
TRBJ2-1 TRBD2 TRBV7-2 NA TGTGCCATCCGTCGGGGCGGGAGGGAACCCTACAATGAGCAGTTCTTC CAIRRGGREPYNEQFF
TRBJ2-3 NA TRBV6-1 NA TGTGCCAGCAGTGAATCGGACTGGGACTCAAAAGATACGCAGTATTTT CASSESDWDSKDTQYF
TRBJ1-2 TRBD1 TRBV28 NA TGTGCCAGCAGTGAGGGGGCATATGGCTACACCTTC CASSEGAYGYTF
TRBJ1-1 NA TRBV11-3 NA TGTGCCAGCAGCCCCCAGGCGGACACTGAAGCTTTCTTT CASSPQADTEAFF
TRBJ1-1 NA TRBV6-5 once TGTGCCAGCAGATGGGGGAACACTGAAGCTTTCTTT CASRWGNTEAFF
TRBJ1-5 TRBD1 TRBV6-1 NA TGTGCCAGCAGTGCAAAGGGGGCAGGCCGCATCGTGCCCCAGCATTTT CASSAKGAGRIVPQHF
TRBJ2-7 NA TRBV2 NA TGTGCCAGCAGTGTTTCCGGGGGTTTCTACGAGCAGTACTTC CASSVSGGFYEQYF
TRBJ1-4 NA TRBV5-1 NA TGCGCCAGCAGCTTGGCCGGGGCAACAACTAATGAAAAACTGTTTTTT CASSLAGATTNEKLFF
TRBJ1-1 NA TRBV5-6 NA TGTGCCAGCAGCTTCAGAGGAATCACTGAAGCTTTCTTT CASSFRGITEAFF
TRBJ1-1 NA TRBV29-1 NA TGCAGCGTTGAAACCGGGTTAGGGATCACTGAAGCTTTCTTT CSVETGLGITEAFF
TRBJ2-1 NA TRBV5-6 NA TGTGCCAGCAGTATAATGTTTAATGAGCAGTTCTTC CASSIMFNEQFF
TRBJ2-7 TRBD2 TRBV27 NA TGTGCCAGCAGCTCCAGCGGGGCGAGCTCCTACGAGCAGTACTTC CASSSSGASSYEQYF
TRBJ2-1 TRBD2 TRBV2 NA TGTGCCAGCCGGACTAGCGACTACAATGAGCAGTTCTTC CASRTSDYNEQFF
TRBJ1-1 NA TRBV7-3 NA TGTGCCAGCAGCGCCACGCAGGTTTCCACTGAAGCTTTCTTT CASSATQVSTEAFF
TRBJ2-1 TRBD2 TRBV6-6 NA TGTGCCAGCAGTTACTCTAGCGGGAGGGCCAATGAGCAGTTCTTC CASSYSSGRANEQFF
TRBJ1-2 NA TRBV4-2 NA TGTGCCAGCAGCCAAGATCAAGTGACAGGCTATGGCTACACCTTC CASSQDQVTGYGYTF
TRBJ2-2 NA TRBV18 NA TGTGCCAGCTCACCACTGTCATGGGCAAGGGGGAACACCGGGGAGCTGTTTTTT CASSPLSWARGNTGELFF
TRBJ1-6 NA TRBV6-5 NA TGTGCCAGCAGTTACCAGCGAAATTCACCCCTCCACTTT CASSYQRNSPLHF
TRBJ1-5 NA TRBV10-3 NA TGTGCCATCAGTGAGGGGTCCATCAATCAGCCCCAGCATTTT CAISEGSINQPQHF
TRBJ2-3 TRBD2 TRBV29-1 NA TGCAGCGTTGAAGATTTGCGCGGGGGGGCCACAGATACGCAGTATTTT CSVEDLRGGATDTQYF
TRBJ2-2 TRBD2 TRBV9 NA TGTGCCAGCAGCAGGGGTGGAATAGCGGGATCCTCGAACACCGGGGAGCTGTTTTTT CASSRGGIAGSSNTGELFF
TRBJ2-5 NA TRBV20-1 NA TGCAGTGCTGCGGGGCGAGAGACCCAGTACTTC CSAAGRETQYF
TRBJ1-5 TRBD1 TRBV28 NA TGTGCCAGCAGTTTACGACAGGGATCCAATCAGCCCCAGCATTTT CASSLRQGSNQPQHF
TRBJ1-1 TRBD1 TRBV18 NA TGTGCCAGCTCACTAGATTCTTGGGACAGGGGGCGCCAGAAAAACACTGAAGCTTTCTTT CASSLDSWDRGRQKNTEAFF
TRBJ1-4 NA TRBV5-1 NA TGCGCCAGCAGCCCTCGCTCCGGTTACGCAACTAATGAAAAACTGTTTTTT CASSPRSGYATNEKLFF
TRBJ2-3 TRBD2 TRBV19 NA TGTGCCAGTACCAAACTAGCGGGCACAGATACGCAGTATTTT CASTKLAGTDTQYF
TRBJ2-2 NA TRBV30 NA TGTGCCTGGAGGTCAGAAGGCACCGGGGAGCTGTTTTTT CAWRSEGTGELFF
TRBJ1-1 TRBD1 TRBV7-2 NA TGTGCCAGCAGCGTCCAAACAGGGGGAAACACTGAAGCTTTCTTT CASSVQTGGNTEAFF
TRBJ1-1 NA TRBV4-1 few TGCGCCAGCAGCCAAGGAGGGTTTCGGGGTTTCGTGTGGAACACTGAAGCTTTCTTT CASSQGGFRGFVWNTEAFF